This TCR beta chain was profiled in a study of CD8+ T cells in alopecia areata. Study-wide findings and caveats: Both scalp clonality and the expanded CD8+ clones among the top 100 showed a significant decrease with tofacitinib.

With regard to this clone: As yet, its antigen is unknown.

TCR sequencing used cDNA made by reverse transcription of extracted RNA. The table came from immunoSEQ multiplex PCR; TCRdb's copy has only in-frame clones and leaves some out. The table lists 200,000 to 250,000 clones, about 64% of them singletons. Treatment: oral pan-JAK inhibitor, 5-10 mg twice daily. Peripheral blood and lesional scalp punch biopsies were taken from alopecia areata patients. The CDR3 has 16 amino acids. Trimming at V came to 2 bases and at J to 3 bases, leaving 8 bases not matched to a gene. Per germline, CDR1 GTSNPN and CDR2 SVGIG (reference sequence). The gene calls are TRBV30 and TRBJ1-5; 9 bases match TRBD1. The origin of this receptor is a human donor with alopecia areata. The sequencing used CD4+ T cells sorted from blood, collected at week 4, from a patient treated with tofacitinib. CDR3 in amino acids: CAWSLGTGNVNQPQHF. The CDR3 DNA sequence: TGTGCCTGGAGTCTTGGGACAGGGAATGTCAATCAGCCCCAGCATTTT.